These 20 T cell receptor beta chains came from one sample sequenced in a study of cytomegalovirus exposure and HLA in healthy donors. With 60 Vbeta and 13 Jbeta primers, the PCR was carried out. Data came from immunoSEQ multiplex PCR; TCRdb stores just in-frame clones and leaves some out. This sample's table has about 190,000 clones. The sequenced sample consisted of PBMCs. Source of these receptors: a woman aged 30 to 39 in good health and CMV-seropositive.

This chain links TRBV18 with TRBJ2-1; 8 bases map to TRBD1. V trimming: 8 bases; J trimming: 4 bases; junction bases outside the gene matches: 13. In germline, CDR1 is KGHSH, CDR2 LQKENI. The CDR3 has 16 amino acids. The CDR3 bases are TGTGCCAGCCGAGTTTCAGGGCAGGGGGCATACAATGAGCAGTTCTTC. It yields the protein CASRVSGQGAYNEQFF.

This chain joins TRBV7-2 and TRBJ1-2, with 8 bases fitting TRBD1. Per germline, CDR1 SGHTA and CDR2 FQGNSA. This CDR3 comprises 13 residues. The J segment lost 6 bases and the V segment lost 5 bases, leaving 5 bases of the junction unmatched. The CDR3: CASSHRGLNGYTF. Written as DNA, the CDR3 is TGTGCCAGCAGCCACAGGGGGTTGAATGGCTACACCTTC.

The genes are TRBV28 and TRBJ2-1; a possible D gene is TRBD2 (5 bases). This CDR3 is 13 amino acids long. The V and J ends lost 8 bases and 6 bases respectively, with 14 bases between them. Germline loops: CDR1 MDHEN, CDR2 SYDVKM. The CDR3 region has the DNA TGTGCCAGCCATACCACTAGATTCAATGAGCAGTTCTTC. It translates to CASHTTRFNEQFF.

The chain couples TRBV29-1 to TRBJ1-3; D remains ambiguous. The CDR3 sequence is 17 residues long. Germline V gives CDR1 SQVTM, CDR2 ANQGSEA. Trimming cost V 4 bases and J 7 bases, with 26 bases left between them. Here the CDR3 DNA reads TGCAGCGTTGCCACTTTTTCCTCAACATGGACGGGGAACACCATATATTTT. Its protein is CSVATFSSTWTGNTIYF.

The V and J genes are TRBV9 and TRBJ2-1, with 11 bases fitting TRBD2. Looked up from germline, CDR1 is SGDLS and CDR2 is YYNGEE. The ends lost 2 bases at V and 7 bases at J; junction bases unmatched: 8. The CDR3 runs to 16 residues. The CDR3 sequence: CASSVDLAGGGNEQFF. Here the CDR3 DNA reads TGTGCCAGCAGCGTGGACCTAGCGGGAGGTGGAAATGAGCAGTTCTTC.

The genes are TRBV5-1 and TRBJ1-1, with a possible D match to TRBD1 (6 bases). V was clipped by 0 bases and J by 1 base, with 10 bases between them. Per the germline V gene, CDR1 is SGHRS and CDR2 is YFSETQ. The CDR3 loop spans 15 amino acids. The CDR3 DNA reads as TGCGCCAGCAGCTTGGACAGGGTGGCGAACACTGAAGCTTTCTTT. Translation gives CASSLDRVANTEAFF.

This chain connects TRBV5-1 to TRBJ1-1; the match to TRBD1 covers 9 bases. V shed 4 bases, J shed 3 bases, and the junction held 10 bases outside the gene matches. This CDR3 spans 16 amino acids. Germline assignment: CDR1 SGHRS and CDR2 YFSETQ. This chain's CDR3 is CASSPGTGPFDTEAFF. The CDR3 region has the DNA TGCGCCAGCAGCCCAGGGACAGGGCCGTTTGACACTGAAGCTTTCTTT.

The CDR3 spells CASSPTPLGGNYGYTF. Here the CDR3 DNA reads TGTGCCAGCAGTCCCACTCCCCTCGGAGGTAACTATGGCTACACCTTC. The rearrangement links TRBV27 to TRBJ1-2; D is ambiguous. The CDR3 has 16 amino acids. V was trimmed by 5 bases and J by 1 base, leaving 17 bases between them. Looked up from germline, CDR1 is MNHEY and CDR2 is SMNVEV (reference sequence).

This chain uses TRBV2 with TRBJ1-6; 9 nucleotides match TRBD1. Germline lookup yields CDR1 SNHLY and CDR2 FYNNEI. The CDR3 consists of 16 residues. V shed 4 bases, J shed 9 bases, and the junction held 10 bases outside the gene matches. CDR3 sequence (DNA): TGTGCCAGCAGTGCCTCCGGACAGGGGTTAGGTTCACCCCTCCACTTT. Protein: CASSASGQGLGSPLHF.

This chain uses TRBV18 with TRBJ1-5; 7 bases match TRBD1. CDR3 size: 15 residues. The V segment lost 1 base and the J segment 5 bases; nucleotides outside the gene matches: 5. CDR1 is KGHSH, CDR2 LQKENI, per germline. CDR3 sequence (DNA): TGTGCCAGCTCACCACTGGGACAGATTGATCAGCCCCAGCATTTT. Encoded protein: CASSPLGQIDQPQHF.

This chain uses TRBV2 with TRBJ2-1, with D tentatively TRBD2 (6 bases). Between the trimmed V and J ends, which lost 5 bases and 0 bases, there was a span of 11 bases. Germline V gives CDR1 SNHLY, CDR2 FYNNEI. The length of the CDR3 is 15 residues. This CDR3 is CASSLRGSSYNEQFF. The CDR3 nucleotides are TGTGCCAGCAGTCTACGGGGGAGCTCCTACAATGAGCAGTTCTTC.

The chain joins TRBV15 to TRBJ2-1; 8 nucleotides match TRBD2. Germline V gene data show CDR1 as LNHNV and CDR2 as YYDKDF (reference sequence). This CDR3 region has 15 residues. V dropped 5 bases and J dropped 5; count of bases not matched to a gene: 8. The CDR3 DNA sequence: TGTGCCACCAGCGGGGGGGTTAGCGGGAACAATGAGCAGTTCTTC. Its protein product is CATSGGVSGNNEQFF. Supplemented by reference TRBV15 and TRBJ2-1, the full variable domain reads DAMVIQNPRYQVTQFGKPVTLSCSQTLNHNVMYWYQQKSSQAPKLLFHYYDKDFNNEADTPDNFQSRRPNTSFCFLDIRSPGLGDTAMYLCATSGGVSGNNEQFFGPGTRLTVL.

V usage is TRBV5-1 and J usage is TRBJ2-2; 9 bases match TRBD2. Germline V gene data show CDR1 as SGHRS and CDR2 as YFSETQ. V was pared by 0 bases and J by 1 base, with 1 base of the junction left unmatched. The CDR3 totals 16 residues. CDR3 bases: TGCGCCAGCAGCTTGGTACTAGCGGGGAACACCGGGGAGCTGTTTTTT. Translation gives CASSLVLAGNTGELFF.

The V gene is TRBV7-9, the J gene TRBJ1-6, with D perhaps TRBD1 (5 bases). The germline V gene has CDR1 SEHNR and CDR2 FQNEAQ (reference sequence). Trimming cost V 5 bases and J 8 bases, with 16 bases left between them. The CDR3 covers 15 residues. CDR3 loop: CASSRFSLTDSPLHF. Written as DNA, the CDR3 is TGTGCCAGCAGCCGGTTTTCCCTGACAGATTCACCCCTCCACTTT.

This rearrangement joins TRBV27 to TRBJ2-1, with D tentatively TRBD2 (5 bases). Trimming took off 2 bases at V and 1 base at J, with 15 bases between the two ends. There are 17 residues in the CDR3. The germline V gene encodes CDR1 MNHEY and CDR2 SMNVEV (reference sequence). The CDR3 DNA follows: TGTGCCAGCAGTTTAAGCGGCCCTCGAGGGTCCTACAATGAGCAGTTCTTC. Translating gives CASSLSGPRGSYNEQFF.

The chain links TRBV5-6 to TRBJ1-2; D not certain. Deletions cut 0 bases from V and 3 bases from J, with 12 bases between. The CDR3 sequence is 15 residues long. CDR1 SGHDT and CDR2 YYEEEE come from the germline V gene. The CDR3 DNA reads as TGTGCCAGCAGCTTGGACGGCTCGGGGTACTATGGCTACACCTTC. Amino acid sequence: CASSLDGSGYYGYTF.

The chain couples TRBV20-1 to TRBJ1-1, with D possibly being TRBD1 (6 bases). There are 11 residues in the CDR3. V was pared by 5 bases and J by 5 bases, with 9 bases between. Germline CDR1 reads DFQATT; CDR2 reads SNEGSKA (reference sequence). The CDR3 region has the DNA TGCAGTGCTCGGACAGTGACTGAAGCTTTCTTT. Translating it yields CSARTVTEAFF.

The chain carries TRBV28 and TRBJ2-1; D is possibly TRBD1 (5 bases). Germline CDR1 MDHEN, CDR2 SYDVKM. The CDR3 totals 12 residues. V lost 4 bases and J lost 6, with 7 bases in between. As DNA, the CDR3 is TGTGCCAGCAGTTCGACAGTCAATGAGCAGTTCTTC. It encodes CASSSTVNEQFF.

This chain joins TRBV4-3 and TRBJ2-5; D is possibly TRBD2 (6 bases). Germline CDR1 is LGHNA and CDR2 is YSLEER. Between the trimmed V and J ends, which lost 0 bases and 5 bases, there was a span of 19 bases. The CDR3 sequence is 17 residues long. CDR3: CASSQDHLGGLRETQYF. The CDR3 DNA sequence: TGCGCCAGCAGCCAAGACCACCTGGGGGGACTTCGGGAGACCCAGTACTTC.

The CDR3 protein is CATSERSGDRDTQYF. As DNA, the CDR3 is TGTGCCACCAGCGAGAGATCAGGGGACAGAGATACGCAGTATTTT. The chain combines TRBV15 with TRBJ2-3, with 7 nucleotides matching TRBD1. The CDR3 has 15 residues. Germline trimming cut 5 bases from V and 5 bases from J; bases unmatched to any gene: 10. Germline V CDR1 and CDR2: LNHNV, YYDKDF (reference sequence).